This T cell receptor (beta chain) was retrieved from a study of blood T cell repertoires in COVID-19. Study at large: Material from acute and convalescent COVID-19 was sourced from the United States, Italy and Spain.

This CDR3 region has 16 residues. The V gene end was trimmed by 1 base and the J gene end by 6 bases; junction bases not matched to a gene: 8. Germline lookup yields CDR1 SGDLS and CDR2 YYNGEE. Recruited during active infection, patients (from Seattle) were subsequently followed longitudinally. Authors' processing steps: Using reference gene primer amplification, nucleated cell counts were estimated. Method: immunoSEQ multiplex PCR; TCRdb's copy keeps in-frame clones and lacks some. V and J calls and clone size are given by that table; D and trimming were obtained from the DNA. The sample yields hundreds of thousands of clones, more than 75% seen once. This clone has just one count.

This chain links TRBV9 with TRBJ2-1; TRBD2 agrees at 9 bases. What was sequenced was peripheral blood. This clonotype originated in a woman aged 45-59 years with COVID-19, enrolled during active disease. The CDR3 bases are TGTGCCAGCAGCGTAAACCCAAGCGGGGGGCTCAATGAGCAGTTCTTC. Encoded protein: CASSVNPSGGLNEQFF. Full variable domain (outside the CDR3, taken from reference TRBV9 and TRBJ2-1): DSGVTQTPKHLITATGQRVTLRCSPRSGDLSVYWYQQSLDQGLQFLIQYYNGEERAKGNILERFSAQQFPDLHSELNLSSLELGDSALYFCASSVNPSGGLNEQFFGPGTRLTVL.